The 4 T cell receptor beta chains below all came from one sample that was sequenced in a study of cytomegalovirus exposure and HLA in healthy donors. Use of 60 Vbeta and 13 Jbeta primers characterized the PCR. Only in-frame clones appear in the TCRdb table, and some are missing; sequencing was by immunoSEQ multiplex PCR. The sample yields about 130,000 clones, roughly 79% seen once. The sample was PBMCs. The receptors come from a boy aged 2-9 years in good health and CMV-seronegative.

The CDR3, as DNA: TGTGCCAGCAGCGAGGGACTAGCGGGGTCTCAGGAGACCCAGTACTTC. Residues: CASSEGLAGSQETQYF. J is TRBJ2-5 and V is TRBV9; 13 bases align to TRBD2. CDR1 and CDR2 from the germline V gene are SGDLS and YYNGEE. J was trimmed by 5 bases and V by 3 bases; bases with no gene match: 7. The CDR3 contains 16 residues.

J is TRBJ2-1 and V is TRBV4-1, with a weak D call TRBD1 (6 bases). Deletions cut 2 bases from V and 5 bases from J, with 13 bases between. CDR1 MGHRA and CDR2 YSYEKL come from the germline V gene. This CDR3 contains 15 residues. The CDR3 spells CASSQFVDSDNEQFF. In DNA form, the CDR3 reads TGCGCCAGCAGCCAATTCGTGGACAGTGACAATGAGCAGTTCTTC.

The chain is built from TRBV27 and TRBJ1-5, with a possible D match to TRBD1 (5 bases). Germline assignment: CDR1 MNHEY and CDR2 SMNVEV (reference sequence). This CDR3 spans 19 amino acids. V lost 2 bases and J lost 0, with 20 bases in between. CDR3 protein: CASSLSWGPRTYSNQPQHF. The CDR3 DNA is TGTGCCAGCAGTTTAAGTTGGGGCCCGAGGACCTATAGCAATCAGCCCCAGCATTTT.

The J gene is TRBJ2-7, the V gene TRBV29-1; 11 bases fit TRBD1. V lost 6 bases and J lost 6; bases outside the gene matches: 4. CDR3 length equals 12 residues. Germline CDR1 SQVTM, CDR2 ANQGSEA. The CDR3 protein is CSVGQGGREQYF. The CDR3 bases are TGCAGCGTGGGACAGGGGGGTCGCGAGCAGTACTTC.